This T cell receptor beta chain was profiled in a study of blood T cell repertoires in COVID-19. Turning to the study itself: The samples span acute and convalescent COVID-19 from the United States, Italy and Spain. PBMCs, B-cell-depleted T cells, or T cells provided the cDNA or gDNA that made up the material.

Under the authors' procedure: Scientists estimated how many nucleated cells there were by amplifying reference gene primers. The protocol was immunoSEQ multiplex PCR, while the TCRdb copy is restricted to in-frame clones and leaves out a portion. That table furnishes V, J and clone size, whereas the DNA furnished D and trimming. The data contain about 150,000 clones, 84% of them singletons. Trimming took off 1 base at V and 0 bases at J, with 13 bases between the two ends. This CDR3 has 16 amino acids. The germline gives CDR1 SGHTA, CDR2 FQGNSA. The TCR originated in a woman between 50 and 59 years old in a cohort sampled during active or convalescent COVID-19. This chain links TRBV7-2 with TRBJ2-7; no clear D. Sequences were obtained from peripheral blood. The CDR3 region has the DNA TGTGCCAGCAGCTTAGGGTACGGGTTGAGCTCCTACGAGCAGTACTTC. This encodes CASSLGYGLSSYEQYF.